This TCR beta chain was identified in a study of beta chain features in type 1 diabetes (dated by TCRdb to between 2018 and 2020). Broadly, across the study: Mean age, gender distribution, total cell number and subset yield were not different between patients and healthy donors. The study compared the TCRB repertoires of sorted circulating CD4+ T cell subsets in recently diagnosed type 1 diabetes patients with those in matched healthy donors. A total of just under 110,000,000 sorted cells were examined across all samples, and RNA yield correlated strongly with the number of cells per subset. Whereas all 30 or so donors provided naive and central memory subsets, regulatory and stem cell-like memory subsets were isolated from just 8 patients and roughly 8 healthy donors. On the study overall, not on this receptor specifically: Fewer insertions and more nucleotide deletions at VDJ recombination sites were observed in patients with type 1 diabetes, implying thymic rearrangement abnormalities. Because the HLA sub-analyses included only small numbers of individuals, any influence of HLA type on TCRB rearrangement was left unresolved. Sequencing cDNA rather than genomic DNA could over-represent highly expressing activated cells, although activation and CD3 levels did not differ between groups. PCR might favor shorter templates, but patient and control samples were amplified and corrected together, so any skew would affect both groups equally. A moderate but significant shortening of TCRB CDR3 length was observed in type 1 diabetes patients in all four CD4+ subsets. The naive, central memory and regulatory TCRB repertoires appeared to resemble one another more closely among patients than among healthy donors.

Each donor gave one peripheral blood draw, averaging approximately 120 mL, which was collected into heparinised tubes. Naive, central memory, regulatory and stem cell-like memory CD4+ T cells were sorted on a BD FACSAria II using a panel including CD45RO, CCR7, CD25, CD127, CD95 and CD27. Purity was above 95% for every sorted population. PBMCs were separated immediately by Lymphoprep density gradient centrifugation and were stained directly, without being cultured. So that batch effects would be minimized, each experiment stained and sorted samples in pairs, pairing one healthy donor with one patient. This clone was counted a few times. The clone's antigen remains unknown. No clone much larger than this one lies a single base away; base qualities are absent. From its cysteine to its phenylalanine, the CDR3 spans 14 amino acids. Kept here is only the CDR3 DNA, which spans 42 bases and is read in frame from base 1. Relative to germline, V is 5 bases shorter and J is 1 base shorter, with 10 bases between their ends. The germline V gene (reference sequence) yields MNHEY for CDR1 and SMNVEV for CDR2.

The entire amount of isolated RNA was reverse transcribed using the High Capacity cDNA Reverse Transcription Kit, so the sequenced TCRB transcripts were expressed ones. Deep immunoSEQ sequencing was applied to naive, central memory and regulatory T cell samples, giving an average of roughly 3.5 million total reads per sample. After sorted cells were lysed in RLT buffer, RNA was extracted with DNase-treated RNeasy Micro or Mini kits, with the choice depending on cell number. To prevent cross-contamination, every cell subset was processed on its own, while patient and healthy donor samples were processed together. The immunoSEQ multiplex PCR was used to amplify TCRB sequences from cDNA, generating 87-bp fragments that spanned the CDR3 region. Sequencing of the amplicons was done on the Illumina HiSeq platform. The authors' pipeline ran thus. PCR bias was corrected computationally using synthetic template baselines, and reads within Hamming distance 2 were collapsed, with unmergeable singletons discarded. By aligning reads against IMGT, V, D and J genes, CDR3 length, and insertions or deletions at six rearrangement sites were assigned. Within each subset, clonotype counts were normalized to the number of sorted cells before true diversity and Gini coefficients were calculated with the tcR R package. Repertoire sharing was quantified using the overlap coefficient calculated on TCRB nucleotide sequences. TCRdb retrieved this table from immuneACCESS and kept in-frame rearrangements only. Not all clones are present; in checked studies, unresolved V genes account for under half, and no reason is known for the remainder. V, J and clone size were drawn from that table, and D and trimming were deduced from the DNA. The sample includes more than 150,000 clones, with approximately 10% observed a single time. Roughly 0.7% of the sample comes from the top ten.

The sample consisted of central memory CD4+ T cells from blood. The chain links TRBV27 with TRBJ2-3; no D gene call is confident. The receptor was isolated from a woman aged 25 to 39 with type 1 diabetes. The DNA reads TGTGCCAGCAGTACTCGAGATGGCACAGATACGCAGTATTTT. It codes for CASSTRDGTDTQYF.